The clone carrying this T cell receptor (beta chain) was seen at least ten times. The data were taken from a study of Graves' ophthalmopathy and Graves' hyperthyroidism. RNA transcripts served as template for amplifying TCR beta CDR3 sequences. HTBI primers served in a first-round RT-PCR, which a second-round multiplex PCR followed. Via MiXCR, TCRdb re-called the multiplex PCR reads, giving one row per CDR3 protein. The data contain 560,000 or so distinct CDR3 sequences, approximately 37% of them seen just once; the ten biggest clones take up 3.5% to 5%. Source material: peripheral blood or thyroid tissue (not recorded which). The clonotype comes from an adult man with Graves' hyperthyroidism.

The CDR3 bases are TGTGCCAGCAGTTACTCGGTTGCGTATGAAGCTTTCTTT. Its translation: CASSYSVAYEAFF. V usage is TRBV6-5 and J usage is TRBJ1-1; no firm D call. With 0 bases removed from V and 7 bases from J, the gap between germline ends came to 9 bases. The CDR3 contains 13 residues. The germline CDR1 and CDR2 sequences are MNHEY and SVGAGI.